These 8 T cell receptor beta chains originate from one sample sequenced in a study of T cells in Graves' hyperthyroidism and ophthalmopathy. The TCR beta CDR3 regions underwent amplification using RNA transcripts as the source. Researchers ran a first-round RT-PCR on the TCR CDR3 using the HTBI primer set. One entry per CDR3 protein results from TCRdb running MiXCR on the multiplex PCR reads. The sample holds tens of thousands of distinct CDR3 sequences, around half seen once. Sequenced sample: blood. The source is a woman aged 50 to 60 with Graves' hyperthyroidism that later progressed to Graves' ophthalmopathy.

CDR3: CSARERQRNEQYF. The DNA for the CDR3 is TGCAGTGCTAGAGAACGGCAGCGCAATGAGCAGTATTTT. The rearrangement links TRBV20-1 to TRBJ2-3; D remains ambiguous. The CDR3 length is 13 residues. Looked up from germline, CDR1 is DFQATT and CDR2 is SNEGSKA (reference sequence). The ends were cut back, 0 bases at V and 11 bases at J, with 15 bases in the middle.

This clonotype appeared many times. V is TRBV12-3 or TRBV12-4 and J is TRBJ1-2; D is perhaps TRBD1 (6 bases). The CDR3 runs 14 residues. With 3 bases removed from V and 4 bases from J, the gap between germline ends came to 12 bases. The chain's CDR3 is CASSFRGLGYGYTF. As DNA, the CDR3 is TGTGCCAGCAGTTTTCGGGGGCTTGGCTATGGCTACACCTTC.

CDR3 in amino acids: CAIRGGDFSYEQYF. CDR3 sequence (DNA): TGTGCCATAAGGGGGGGGGACTTCTCCTACGAGCAGTACTTC. The chain joins TRBV10-3 to TRBJ2-7; perhaps TRBD2 as D (7 bases). The CDR3 contains 14 residues. V gave up 9 bases and J gave up 0 bases, with 15 bases separating them. Germline V gene sequence: CDR1 ENHRY, CDR2 SYGVKD.

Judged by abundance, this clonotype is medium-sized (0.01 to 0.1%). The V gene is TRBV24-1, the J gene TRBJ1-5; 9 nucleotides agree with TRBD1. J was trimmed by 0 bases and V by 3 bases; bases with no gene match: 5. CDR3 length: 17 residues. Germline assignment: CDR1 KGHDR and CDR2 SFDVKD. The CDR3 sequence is CATSDGQGMNSNQPQHF. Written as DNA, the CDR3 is TGTGCCACCAGTGATGGACAGGGGATGAATAGCAATCAGCCCCAGCATTTT.

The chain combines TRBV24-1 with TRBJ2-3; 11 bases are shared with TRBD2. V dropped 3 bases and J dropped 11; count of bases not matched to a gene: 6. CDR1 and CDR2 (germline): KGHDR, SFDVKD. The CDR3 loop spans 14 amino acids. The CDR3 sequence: CATSDTSGSNEQYF. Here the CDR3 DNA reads TGTGCCACCAGTGATACTAGCGGGAGCAATGAGCAGTATTTT.

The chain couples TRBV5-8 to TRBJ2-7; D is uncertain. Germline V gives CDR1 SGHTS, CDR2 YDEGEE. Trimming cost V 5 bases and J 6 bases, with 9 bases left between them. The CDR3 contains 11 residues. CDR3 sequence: CASRLGSEQYF. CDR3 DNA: TGTGCCAGCAGGCTCGGTAGCGAGCAGTACTTC.

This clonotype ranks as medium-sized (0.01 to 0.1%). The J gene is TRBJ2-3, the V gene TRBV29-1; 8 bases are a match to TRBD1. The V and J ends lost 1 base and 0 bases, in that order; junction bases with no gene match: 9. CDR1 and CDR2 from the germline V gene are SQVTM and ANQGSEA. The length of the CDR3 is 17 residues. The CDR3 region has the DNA TGCAGCGTTGAAGGGGGACAGGTTTTGACTAGCACAGATACGCAGTATTTT. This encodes CSVEGGQVLTSTDTQYF.

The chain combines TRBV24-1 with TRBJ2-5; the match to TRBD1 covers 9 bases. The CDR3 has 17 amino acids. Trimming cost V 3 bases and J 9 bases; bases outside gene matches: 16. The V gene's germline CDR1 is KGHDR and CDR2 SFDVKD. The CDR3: CATSDGQGMNSNQPQYF. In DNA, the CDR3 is TGTGCCACCAGTGATGGACAGGGGATGAATAGCAATCAGCCCCAGTACTTC.